This T cell receptor beta chain stems from a study of PD-L1 blockade in urothelial cancer. Background on the study: In the patient group, twenty-five of 29 were males with bladder-origin urothelial cancer. The researchers analyzed blood 3 weeks (second dose) and 6 weeks after treatment start. Median T cell yield per blood sample was 110,000 to 150,000 cells.

This clone has only a few counts. Assay: immunoSEQ multiplex PCR; the TCRdb copy retains only in-frame clones and omits some. The data show around 47,000 clones, around 80% seen once. As to time point: peripheral blood 6 weeks after treatment start. Locally advanced or metastatic urothelial carcinoma affected all patients. CDR3 length: 16 amino acids. V lost 6 bases and J lost 2; bases outside the gene matches: 12. Germline V gene sequence: CDR1 SGHDN, CDR2 FVKESK. The chain recombines TRBV14 with TRBJ2-5; TRBD2 matches at 7 bases. The source of this sequence is a man between 60 and 70 years old with urothelial cancer. Sample: PBMCs, taken around atezolizumab (anti-PD-L1) treatment. The CDR3 is CASSHVYGGGQETQYF. The CDR3 DNA reads TGTGCCAGCAGTCACGTCTATGGGGGGGGTCAAGAGACCCAGTACTTC.